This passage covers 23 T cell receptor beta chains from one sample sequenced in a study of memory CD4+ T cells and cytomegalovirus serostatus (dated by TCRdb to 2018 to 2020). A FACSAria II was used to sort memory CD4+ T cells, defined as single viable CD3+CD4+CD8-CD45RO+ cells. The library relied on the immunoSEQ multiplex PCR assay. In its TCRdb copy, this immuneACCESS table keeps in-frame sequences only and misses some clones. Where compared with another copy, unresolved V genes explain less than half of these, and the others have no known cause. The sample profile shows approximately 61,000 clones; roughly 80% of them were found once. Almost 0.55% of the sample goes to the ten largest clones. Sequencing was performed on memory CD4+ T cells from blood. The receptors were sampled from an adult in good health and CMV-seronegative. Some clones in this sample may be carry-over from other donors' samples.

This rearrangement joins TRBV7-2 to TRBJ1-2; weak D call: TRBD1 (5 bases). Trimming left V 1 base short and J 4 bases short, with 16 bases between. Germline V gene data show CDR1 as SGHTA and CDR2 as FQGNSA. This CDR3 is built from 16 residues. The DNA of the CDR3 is TGTGCCAGCAGCTTAGAAGCGGCCGGGGGGGGCTATGGCTACACCTTC. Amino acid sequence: CASSLEAAGGGYGYTF. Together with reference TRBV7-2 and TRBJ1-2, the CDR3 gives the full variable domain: GAGVSQSPSNKVTEKGKDVELRCDPISGHTALYWYRQSLGQGLEFLIYFQGNSAPDKSGLPSDRFSAERTGGSVSTLTIQRTQQEDSAVYLCASSLEAAGGGYGYTFGSGTRLTVV.

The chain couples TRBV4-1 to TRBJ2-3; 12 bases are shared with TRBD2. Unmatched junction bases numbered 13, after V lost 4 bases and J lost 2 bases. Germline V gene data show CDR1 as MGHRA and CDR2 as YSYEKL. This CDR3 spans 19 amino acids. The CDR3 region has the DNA TGCGCCAGCAGCCGGCGGTTGGCTAGCGGGGGGGGTGACACAGATACGCAGTATTTT. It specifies CASSRRLASGGGDTDTQYF.

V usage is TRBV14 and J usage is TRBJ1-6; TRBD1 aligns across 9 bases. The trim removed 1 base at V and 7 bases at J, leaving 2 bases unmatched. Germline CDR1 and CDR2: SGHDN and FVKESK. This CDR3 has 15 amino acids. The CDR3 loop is CASSQAGTGNSPLHF. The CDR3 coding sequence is TGTGCCAGCAGCCAAGCCGGGACAGGGAATTCACCCCTCCACTTT.

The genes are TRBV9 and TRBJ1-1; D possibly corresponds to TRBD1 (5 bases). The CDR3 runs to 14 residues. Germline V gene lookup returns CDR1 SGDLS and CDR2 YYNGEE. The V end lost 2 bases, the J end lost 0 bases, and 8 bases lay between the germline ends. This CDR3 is CASSVGRLNTEAFF. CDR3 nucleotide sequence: TGTGCCAGCAGCGTGGGACGGTTGAACACTGAAGCTTTCTTT. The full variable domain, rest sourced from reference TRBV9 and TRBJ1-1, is DSGVTQTPKHLITATGQRVTLRCSPRSGDLSVYWYQQSLDQGLQFLIQYYNGEERAKGNILERFSAQQFPDLHSELNLSSLELGDSALYFCASSVGRLNTEAFFGQGTRLTVV.

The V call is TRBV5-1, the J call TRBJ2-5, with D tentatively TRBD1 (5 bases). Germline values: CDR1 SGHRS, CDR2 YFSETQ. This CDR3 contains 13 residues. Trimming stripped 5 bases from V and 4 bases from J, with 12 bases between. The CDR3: CASRDIGAETQYF. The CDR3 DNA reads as TGCGCCAGCAGGGACATAGGAGCAGAGACCCAGTACTTC.

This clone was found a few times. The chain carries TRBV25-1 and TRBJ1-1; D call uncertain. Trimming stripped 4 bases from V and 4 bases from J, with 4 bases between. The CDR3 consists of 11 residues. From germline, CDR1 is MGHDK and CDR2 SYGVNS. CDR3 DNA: TGTGCCAGCAGTGTGTCCACTGAAGCTTTCTTT. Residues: CASSVSTEAFF.

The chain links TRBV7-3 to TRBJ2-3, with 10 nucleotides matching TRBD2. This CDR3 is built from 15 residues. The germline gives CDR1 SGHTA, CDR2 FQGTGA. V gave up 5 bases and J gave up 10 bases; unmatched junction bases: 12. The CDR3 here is CASSKGASGGRPQYF. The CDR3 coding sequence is TGTGCCAGCAGCAAGGGGGCTAGCGGGGGAAGGCCGCAGTATTTT. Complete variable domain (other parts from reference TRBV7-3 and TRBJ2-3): GAGVSQTPSNKVTEKGKYVELRCDPISGHTALYWYRQSLGQGPEFLIYFQGTGAADDSGLPNDRFFAVRPEGSVSTLKIQRTERGDSAVYLCASSKGASGGRPQYFGPGTRLTVL.

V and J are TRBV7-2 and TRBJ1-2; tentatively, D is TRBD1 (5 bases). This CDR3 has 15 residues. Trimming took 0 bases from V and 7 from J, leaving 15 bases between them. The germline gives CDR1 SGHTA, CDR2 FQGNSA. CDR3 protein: CASSLARMGLAGYTF. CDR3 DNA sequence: TGTGCCAGCAGCTTAGCGCGGATGGGGCTGGCTGGCTACACCTTC.

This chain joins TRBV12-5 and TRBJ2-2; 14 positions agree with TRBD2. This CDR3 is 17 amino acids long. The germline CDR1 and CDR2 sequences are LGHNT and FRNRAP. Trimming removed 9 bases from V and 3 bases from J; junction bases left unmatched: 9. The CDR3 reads CASQRTSGRFDTGELFF. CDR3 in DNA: TGTGCTAGCCAGAGGACTAGCGGGAGGTTCGACACCGGGGAGCTGTTTTTT.

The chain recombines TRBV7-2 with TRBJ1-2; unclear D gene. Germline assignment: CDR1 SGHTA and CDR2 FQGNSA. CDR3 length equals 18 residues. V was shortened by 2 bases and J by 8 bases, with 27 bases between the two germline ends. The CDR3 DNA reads TGTGCCAGCAGCTTAATCTATCAAAACTACCGGGATAGCAAAGGCTACACCTTC. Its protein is CASSLIYQNYRDSKGYTF.

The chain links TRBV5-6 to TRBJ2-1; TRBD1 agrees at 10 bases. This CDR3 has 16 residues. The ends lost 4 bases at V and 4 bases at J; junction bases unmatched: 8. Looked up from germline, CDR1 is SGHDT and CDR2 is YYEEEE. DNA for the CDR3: TGTGCCAGCAGCCTACTTGGGACAGGGGTTTACAATGAGCAGTTCTTC. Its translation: CASSLLGTGVYNEQFF.

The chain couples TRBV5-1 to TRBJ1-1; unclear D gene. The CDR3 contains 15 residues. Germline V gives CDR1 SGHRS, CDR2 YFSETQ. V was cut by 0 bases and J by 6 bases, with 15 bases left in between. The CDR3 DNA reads TGCGCCAGCAGCTTGGGCGGTCCGGGGAGCCCTGAAGCTTTCTTT. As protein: CASSLGGPGSPEAFF.

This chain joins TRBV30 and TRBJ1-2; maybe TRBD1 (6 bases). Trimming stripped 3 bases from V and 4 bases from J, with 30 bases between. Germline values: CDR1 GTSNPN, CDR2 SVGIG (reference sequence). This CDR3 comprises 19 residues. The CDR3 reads CAWRASVRDTPRGAYGYTF. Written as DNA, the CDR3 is TGTGCCTGGAGGGCAAGTGTTCGGGACACCCCCCGGGGCGCCTATGGCTACACCTTC.

CDR3 DNA sequence: TGCGCCAGCAGCCTCACCCTAGCGGGGGGGCCGAATACGCAGTATTTT. Its translation: CASSLTLAGGPNTQYF. The chain is built from TRBV5-1 and TRBJ2-3; 12 bases match TRBD2. V was clipped by 4 bases and J by 7 bases; unmatched bases: 10. The V gene's germline CDR1 is SGHRS and CDR2 YFSETQ. The CDR3 spans 16 residues.

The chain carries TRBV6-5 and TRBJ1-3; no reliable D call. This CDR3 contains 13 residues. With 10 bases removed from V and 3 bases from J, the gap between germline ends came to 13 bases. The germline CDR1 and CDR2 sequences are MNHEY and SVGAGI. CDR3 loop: CATFYRYGNTIYF. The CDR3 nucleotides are TGTGCCACCTTCTACAGATATGGAAACACCATATATTTT.

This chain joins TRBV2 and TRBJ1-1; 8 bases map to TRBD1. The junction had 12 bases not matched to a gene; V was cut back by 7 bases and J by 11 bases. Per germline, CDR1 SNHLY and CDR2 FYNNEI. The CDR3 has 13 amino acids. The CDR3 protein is CASIRDRGYGAFF. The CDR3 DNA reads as TGTGCCAGCATTCGAGACAGGGGCTATGGGGCTTTCTTT.

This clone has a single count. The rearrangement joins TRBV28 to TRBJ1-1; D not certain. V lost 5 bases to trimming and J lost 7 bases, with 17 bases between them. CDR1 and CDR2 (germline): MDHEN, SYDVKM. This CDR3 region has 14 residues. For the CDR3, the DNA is TGTGCCAGCAGTGCCCCCGGGGAGCCGCGTGAAGCTTTCTTT. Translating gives CASSAPGEPREAFF.

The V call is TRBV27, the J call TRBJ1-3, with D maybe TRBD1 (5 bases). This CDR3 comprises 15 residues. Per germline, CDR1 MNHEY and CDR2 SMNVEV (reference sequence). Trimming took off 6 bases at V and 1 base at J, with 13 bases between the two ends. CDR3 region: CASSRHGASGNTIYF. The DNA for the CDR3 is TGTGCCAGCAGCCGTCACGGGGCATCTGGAAACACCATATATTTT.

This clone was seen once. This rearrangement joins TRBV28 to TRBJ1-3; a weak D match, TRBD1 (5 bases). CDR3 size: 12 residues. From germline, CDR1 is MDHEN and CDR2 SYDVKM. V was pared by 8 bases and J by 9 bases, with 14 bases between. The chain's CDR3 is CASLGPSGTIYF. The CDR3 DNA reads TGTGCCAGCCTGGGACCGTCGGGCACCATATATTTT.

CDR3 loop: CASSRQEGGGGGGMPYEQYF. CDR3 nucleotide sequence: TGCGCCAGCAGCCGACAAGAGGGCGGGGGGGGCGGGGGTATGCCCTACGAGCAGTACTTC. The chain is built from TRBV4-1 and TRBJ2-7, with TRBD2 identical over 9 bases. This CDR3 region has 20 residues. After removal of 4 bases from V and 2 bases from J, the junction contained 21 bases not matched to a gene. The germline V gene encodes CDR1 MGHRA and CDR2 YSYEKL.

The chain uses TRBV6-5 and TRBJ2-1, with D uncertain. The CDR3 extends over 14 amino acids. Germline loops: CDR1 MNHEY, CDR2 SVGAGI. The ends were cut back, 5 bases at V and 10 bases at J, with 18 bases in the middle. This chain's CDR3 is CASSRTLPPWEQFF. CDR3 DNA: TGTGCCAGCAGTCGCACTCTTCCCCCATGGGAGCAGTTCTTC.

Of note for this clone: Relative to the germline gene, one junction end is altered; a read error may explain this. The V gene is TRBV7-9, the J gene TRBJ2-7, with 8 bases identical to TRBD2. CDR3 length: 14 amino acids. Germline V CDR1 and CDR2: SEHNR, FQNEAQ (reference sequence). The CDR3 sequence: CASSIAGSSLEQYF. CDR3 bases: TGTGCCAGCAGCATAGCGGGAAGCTCTCTCGAGCAGTACTTC.

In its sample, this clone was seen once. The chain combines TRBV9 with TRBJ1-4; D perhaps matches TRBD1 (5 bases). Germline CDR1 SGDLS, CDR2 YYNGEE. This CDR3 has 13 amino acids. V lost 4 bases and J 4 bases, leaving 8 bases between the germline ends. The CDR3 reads CASSRDFNEKLFF. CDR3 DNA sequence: TGTGCCAGCAGCCGGGACTTTAATGAAAAACTGTTTTTT.